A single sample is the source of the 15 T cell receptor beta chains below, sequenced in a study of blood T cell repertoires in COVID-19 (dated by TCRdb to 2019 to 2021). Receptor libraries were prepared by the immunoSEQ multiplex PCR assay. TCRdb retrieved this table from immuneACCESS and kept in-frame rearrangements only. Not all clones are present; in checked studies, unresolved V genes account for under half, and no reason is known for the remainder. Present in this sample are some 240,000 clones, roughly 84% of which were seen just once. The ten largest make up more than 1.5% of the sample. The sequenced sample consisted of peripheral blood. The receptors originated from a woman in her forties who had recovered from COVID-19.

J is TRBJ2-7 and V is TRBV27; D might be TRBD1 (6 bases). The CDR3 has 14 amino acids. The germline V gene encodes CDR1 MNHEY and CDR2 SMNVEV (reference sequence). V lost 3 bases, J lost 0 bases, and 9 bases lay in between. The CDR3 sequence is CASSFTGSSYEQYF. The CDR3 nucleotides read TGTGCCAGCAGTTTCACAGGGAGCTCCTACGAGCAGTACTTC.

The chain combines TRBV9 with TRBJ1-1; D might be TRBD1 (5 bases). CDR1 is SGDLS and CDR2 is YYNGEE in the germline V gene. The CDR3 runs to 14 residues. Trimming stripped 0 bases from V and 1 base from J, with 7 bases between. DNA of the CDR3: TGTGCCAGCAGCGTAGTCCAGGGGAACACTGAAGCTTTCTTT. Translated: CASSVVQGNTEAFF.

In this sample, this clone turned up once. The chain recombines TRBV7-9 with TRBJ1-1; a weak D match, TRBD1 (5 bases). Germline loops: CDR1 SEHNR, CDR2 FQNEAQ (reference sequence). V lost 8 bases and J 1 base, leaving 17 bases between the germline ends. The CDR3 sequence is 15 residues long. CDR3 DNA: TGTGCCAGCCTCCCGGGCAGGGCCCAGAACACTGAAGCTTTCTTT. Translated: CASLPGRAQNTEAFF.

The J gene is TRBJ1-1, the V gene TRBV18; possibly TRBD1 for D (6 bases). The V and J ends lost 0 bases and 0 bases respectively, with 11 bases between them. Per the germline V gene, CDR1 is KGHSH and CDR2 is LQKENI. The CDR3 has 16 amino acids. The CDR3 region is CASSPPSGQMNTEAFF. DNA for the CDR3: TGTGCCAGCTCACCACCTTCCGGACAGATGAACACTGAAGCTTTCTTT.

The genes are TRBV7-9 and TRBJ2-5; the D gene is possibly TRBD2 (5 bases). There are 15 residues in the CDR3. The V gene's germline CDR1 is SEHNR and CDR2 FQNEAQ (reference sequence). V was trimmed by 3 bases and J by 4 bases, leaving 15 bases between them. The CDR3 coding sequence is TGTGCCAGCAGCTTCGGTCCAACTAGGAGAGAGACCCAGTACTTC. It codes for CASSFGPTRRETQYF.

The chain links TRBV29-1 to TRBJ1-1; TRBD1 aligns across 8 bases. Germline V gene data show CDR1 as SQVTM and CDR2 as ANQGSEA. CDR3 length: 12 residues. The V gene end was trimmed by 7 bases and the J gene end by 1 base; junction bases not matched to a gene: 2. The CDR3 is CSAQGANTEAFF. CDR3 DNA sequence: TGCAGCGCCCAGGGGGCGAACACTGAAGCTTTCTTT.

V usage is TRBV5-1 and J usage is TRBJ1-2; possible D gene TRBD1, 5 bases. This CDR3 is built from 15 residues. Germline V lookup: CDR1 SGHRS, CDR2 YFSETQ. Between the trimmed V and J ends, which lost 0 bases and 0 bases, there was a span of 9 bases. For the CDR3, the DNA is TGCGCCAGCAGCTTGGGACAGCTTACTAACTATGGCTACACCTTC. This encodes CASSLGQLTNYGYTF. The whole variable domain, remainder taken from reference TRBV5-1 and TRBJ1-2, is KAGVTQTPRYLIKTRGQQVTLSCSPISGHRSVSWYQQTPGQGLQFLFEYFSETQRNKGNFPGRFSGRQFSNSRSEMNVSTLELGDSALYLCASSLGQLTNYGYTFGSGTRLTVV.

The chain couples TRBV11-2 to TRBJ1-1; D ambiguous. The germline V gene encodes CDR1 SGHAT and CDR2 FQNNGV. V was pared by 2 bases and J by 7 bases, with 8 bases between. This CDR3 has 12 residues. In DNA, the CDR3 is TGTGCCAGCAGCTTAAATACGGGTGAAGCTTTCTTT. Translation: CASSLNTGEAFF.

The CDR3 nucleotides are TGCGCCAGCAGCTCTCGGACAGCGCTGGGGGATACGCAGTATTTT. This gives the protein CASSSRTALGDTQYF. The chain recombines TRBV5-1 with TRBJ2-3; possibly TRBD1 for D (6 bases). The germline V gene encodes CDR1 SGHRS and CDR2 YFSETQ. V was cut by 3 bases and J by 6 bases, with 17 bases left in between. The CDR3 has 15 residues.

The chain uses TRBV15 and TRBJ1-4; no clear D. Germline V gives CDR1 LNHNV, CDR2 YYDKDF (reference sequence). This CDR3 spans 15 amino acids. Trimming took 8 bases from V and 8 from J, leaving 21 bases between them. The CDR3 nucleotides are TGTGCCACCCGGTTGGCGGGAGCGGAGGGAGAAAAACTGTTTTTT. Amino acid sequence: CATRLAGAEGEKLFF. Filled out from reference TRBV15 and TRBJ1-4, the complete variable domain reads DAMVIQNPRYQVTQFGKPVTLSCSQTLNHNVMYWYQQKSSQAPKLLFHYYDKDFNNEADTPDNFQSRRPNTSFCFLDIRSPGLGDTAMYLCATRLAGAEGEKLFFGSGTQLSVL.

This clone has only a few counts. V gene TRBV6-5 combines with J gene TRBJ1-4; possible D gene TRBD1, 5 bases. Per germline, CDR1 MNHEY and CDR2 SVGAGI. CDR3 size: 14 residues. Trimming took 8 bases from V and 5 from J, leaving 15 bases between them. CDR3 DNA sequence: TGTGCCAGCGCCGGACAACATGGGAATGAAAAACTGTTTTTT. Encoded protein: CASAGQHGNEKLFF.

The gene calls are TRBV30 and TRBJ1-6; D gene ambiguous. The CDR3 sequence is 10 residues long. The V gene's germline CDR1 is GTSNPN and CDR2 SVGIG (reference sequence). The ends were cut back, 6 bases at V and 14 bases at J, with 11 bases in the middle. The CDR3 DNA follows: TGTGCCTGTCGCGGAGAGGCCCTCCACTTT. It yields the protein CACRGEALHF.

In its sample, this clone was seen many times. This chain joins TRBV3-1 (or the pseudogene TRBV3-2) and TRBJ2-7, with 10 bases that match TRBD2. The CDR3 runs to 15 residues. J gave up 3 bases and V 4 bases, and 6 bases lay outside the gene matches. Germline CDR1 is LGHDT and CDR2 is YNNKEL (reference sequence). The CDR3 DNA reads TGTGCCAGCAGCCTCGGGGCTAGCGGGGGCTACGAGCAGTACTTC. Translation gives CASSLGASGGYEQYF.

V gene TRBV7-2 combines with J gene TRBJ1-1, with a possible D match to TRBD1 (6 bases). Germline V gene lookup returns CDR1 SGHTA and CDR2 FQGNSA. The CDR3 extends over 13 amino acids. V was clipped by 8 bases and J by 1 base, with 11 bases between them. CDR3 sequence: CASVQGPNTEAFF. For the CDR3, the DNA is TGTGCCAGCGTACAGGGCCCGAACACTGAAGCTTTCTTT.

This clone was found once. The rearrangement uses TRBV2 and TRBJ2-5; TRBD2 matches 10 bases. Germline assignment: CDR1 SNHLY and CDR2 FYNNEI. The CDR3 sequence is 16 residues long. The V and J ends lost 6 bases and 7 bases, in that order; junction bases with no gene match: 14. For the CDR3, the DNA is TGTGCCAGCAGCGCAGGGACTAGCGTTGGCTTCGTGACCCAGTACTTC. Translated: CASSAGTSVGFVTQYF.